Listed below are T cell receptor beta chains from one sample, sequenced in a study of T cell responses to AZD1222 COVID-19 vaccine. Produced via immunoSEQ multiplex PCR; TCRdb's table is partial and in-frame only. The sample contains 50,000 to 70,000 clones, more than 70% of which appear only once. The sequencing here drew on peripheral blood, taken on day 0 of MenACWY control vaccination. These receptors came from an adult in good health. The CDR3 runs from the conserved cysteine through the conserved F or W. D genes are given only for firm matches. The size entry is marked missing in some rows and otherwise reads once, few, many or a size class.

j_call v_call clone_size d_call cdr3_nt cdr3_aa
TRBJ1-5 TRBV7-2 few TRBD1 TGTGCCAGCAGCCGTGAGGGACAGGGAGACCAGCCCCAGCATTTT CASSREGQGDQPQHF
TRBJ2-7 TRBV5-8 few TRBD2 TGTGCCAGCAGCTTTCTAGCGGTTCTTACCTACGAGCAGTACTTC CASSFLAVLTYEQYF
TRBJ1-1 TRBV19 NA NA TGTGCCAGTGCTTTCCAATATAGGGGGGAGGACACTGAAGCTTTCTTT CASAFQYRGEDTEAFF
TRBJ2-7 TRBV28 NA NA TGTGCCAGCAGTAACAGGGTACCGGGCGAGCAGTACTTC CASSNRVPGEQYF
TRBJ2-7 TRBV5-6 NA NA TGTGCCAGCAGCAAGGACATAGCCTACGAGCAGTACTTC CASSKDIAYEQYF
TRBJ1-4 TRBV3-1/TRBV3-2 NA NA TGTGCCAGCAGCTCTGGGGGGACAACTAATGAAAAACTGTTTTTT CASSSGGTTNEKLFF
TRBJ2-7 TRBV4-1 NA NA TGCGCCAGCAGCCAAAACGACAACTCCTACGAGCAGTACTTC CASSQNDNSYEQYF
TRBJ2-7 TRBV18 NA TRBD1 TGTGCCAGCTCACAAGTGACAGGGGAGCCCTACGAGCAGTACTTC CASSQVTGEPYEQYF
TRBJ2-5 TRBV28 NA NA TGTGCCAGCAGTTCCCCCCAATCTGGGGGCAGGGAGACCCAGTACTTC CASSSPQSGGRETQYF
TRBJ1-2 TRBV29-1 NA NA TGCAGCGTTGAAGAATCACCCTTGGAAGTGGGCTACACCTTC CSVEESPLEVGYTF
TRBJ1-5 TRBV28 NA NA TGTGCCAGCAACAAACGGCGTGGGTCGAATCAGCCCCAGCATTTT CASNKRRGSNQPQHF
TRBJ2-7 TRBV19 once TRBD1 TGTGCCAGTACGCAGGGACAGGGCCCCTACGAGCAGTACTTC CASTQGQGPYEQYF
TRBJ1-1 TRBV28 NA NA TGTGCCAGCAGCCCTACTGGCGGGCGACTTGAAGCTTTCTTT CASSPTGGRLEAFF
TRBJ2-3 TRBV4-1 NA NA TGCGCCAGCAGCCAAGATGGGGTAGGCACAGATACGCAGTATTTT CASSQDGVGTDTQYF
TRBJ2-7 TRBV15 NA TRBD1 TGTGCCACCAGCAGAGTGGCCGGGACAGGGGCTATCGAGCAGTACTTC CATSRVAGTGAIEQYF
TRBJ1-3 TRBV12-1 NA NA TGTGCCAGCAGCTTTCGTCGGGACAGGGGATTGACCTCTGGAAACACCATATATTTT CASSFRRDRGLTSGNTIYF
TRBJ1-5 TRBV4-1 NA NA TGCGCCAGCAGCCAAGACGACGCAGGGTACCAGCCCCAGCATTTT CASSQDDAGYQPQHF
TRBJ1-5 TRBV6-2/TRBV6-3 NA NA TGTGCCAGCAGTTACGGTTGGGGGCGAGATCAGCCCCAGCATTTT CASSYGWGRDQPQHF
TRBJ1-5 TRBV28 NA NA TGTGCCAGCAGTGTAAGGAATCAGCCCCAGCATTTT CASSVRNQPQHF
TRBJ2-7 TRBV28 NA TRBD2 TGTGCCAGCAGTCCCCCCGGAGCGGGGAGAGGGGAGCAGTACTTC CASSPPGAGRGEQYF
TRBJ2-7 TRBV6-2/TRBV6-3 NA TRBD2 TGTGCCAGCAGTTACATAGGACTAGCACCCGAGCAGTACTTC CASSYIGLAPEQYF
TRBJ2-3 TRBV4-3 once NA TGCGCCAGCAGCACCCGACAGGGCGGGGCATTTACAGATACGCAGTATTTT CASSTRQGGAFTDTQYF
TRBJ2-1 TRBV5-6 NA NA TGTGCCAGCAGCTTGGCCGAAGCAGTCGTGCTTGAGCAGTTCTTC CASSLAEAVVLEQFF
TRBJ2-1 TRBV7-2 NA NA TGTGCCAGCAGCCCCACGGTAGCGGAGCAGTTCTTC CASSPTVAEQFF
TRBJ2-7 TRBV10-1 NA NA TGCGCCAGTAGTGAAGGGGAGTTTAGCGAGCAGTACTTC CASSEGEFSEQYF
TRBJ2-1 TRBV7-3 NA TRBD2 TGTGCCAGCAGCTTAACGGGGCCTAGCGGGAGGTATGAGCAGTTCTTC CASSLTGPSGRYEQFF
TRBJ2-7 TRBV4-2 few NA TGTGCCAGCAGCCAAGATACGGGGGTGCTGACAGCCTACGAGCAGTACTTC CASSQDTGVLTAYEQYF
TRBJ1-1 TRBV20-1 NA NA TGCAGTGCTAGTGGAACTGAAGCTTTCTTT CSASGTEAFF
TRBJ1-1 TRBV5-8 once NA TGTGCCAGCAGCTTGGCCGGGCGGGGGAACACTGAAGCTTTCTTT CASSLAGRGNTEAFF
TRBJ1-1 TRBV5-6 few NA TGTGCCAGCAGCTTCTACAACACTGAAGCTTTCTTT CASSFYNTEAFF
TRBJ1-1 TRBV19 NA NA TGTGCCACTACGCCCTCCTTAGGGGGTATTCCTGAAGCTTTCTTT CATTPSLGGIPEAFF
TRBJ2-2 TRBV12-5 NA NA TGTGCTAGTGCCCGGGACGGGAACACCGGGGAGCTGTTTTTT CASARDGNTGELFF
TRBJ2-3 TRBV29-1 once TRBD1 TGCAGCGTCCTGGACAGGGGGACCACAGATACGCAGTATTTT CSVLDRGTTDTQYF
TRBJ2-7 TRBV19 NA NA TGTGCCAGTAGTGGTAGCGACAAAATCTACGAGCAGTACTTC CASSGSDKIYEQYF
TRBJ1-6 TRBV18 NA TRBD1 TGTGCCAGCTCACCGGGACAGGGGTCCTCACCCCTCCACTTT CASSPGQGSSPLHF
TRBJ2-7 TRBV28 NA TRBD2 TGTGCCAGCAGTCCTCGACTAGCGGGTCGCTACGAGCAGTACTTC CASSPRLAGRYEQYF
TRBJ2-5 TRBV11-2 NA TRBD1 TGTGCCAGCAGCTTAGGACAGGGGGCCCGGGAGACCCAGTACTTC CASSLGQGARETQYF